This entry concerns a single TCR beta chain. The same CDR3 arises from other DNA sequences in this sample as well. As handled by the study authors: Nucleated cell number was recorded as an estimate derived from reference gene primer amplification. The method was immunoSEQ multiplex PCR; TCRdb's version includes in-frame clones alone and lacks a portion of them. V, J and clone size are those of that table, while D and trimming were read from the DNA. The table shows over 250,000 clones, with around nine tenths occurring only once. The CDR3 sequence is 13 residues long. Germline assignment: CDR1 LNHDA and CDR2 SQIVND (reference sequence). Trimming shortened V by 4 bases and J by 0 bases, and 3 bases separated the two germline ends. The data belong to a study of blood T cell repertoires in COVID-19. Across the study: Samples came from the United States, Italy and Spain, spanning acute and convalescent COVID-19. PBMCs, B-cell-depleted T cells, or T cells were the source of the cDNA or gDNA that made up the material.

The sequenced sample consisted of peripheral blood. This sequence joins TRBV19 and TRBJ1-4; no definite D call. This clonotype originated in a man aged 40-49 years who had recovered from COVID-19. The CDR3 nucleotides read TGTGCCAGTAGTAGCGCAACTAATGAAAAACTGTTTTTT. Amino acids: CASSSATNEKLFF. Combining the CDR3 with reference TRBV19 and TRBJ1-4 gives the whole variable domain DGGITQSPKYLFRKEGQNVTLSCEQNLNHDAMYWYRQDPGQGLRLIYYSQIVNDFQKGDIAEGYSVSREKKESFPLTVTSAQKNPTAFYLCASSSATNEKLFFGSGTQLSVL.